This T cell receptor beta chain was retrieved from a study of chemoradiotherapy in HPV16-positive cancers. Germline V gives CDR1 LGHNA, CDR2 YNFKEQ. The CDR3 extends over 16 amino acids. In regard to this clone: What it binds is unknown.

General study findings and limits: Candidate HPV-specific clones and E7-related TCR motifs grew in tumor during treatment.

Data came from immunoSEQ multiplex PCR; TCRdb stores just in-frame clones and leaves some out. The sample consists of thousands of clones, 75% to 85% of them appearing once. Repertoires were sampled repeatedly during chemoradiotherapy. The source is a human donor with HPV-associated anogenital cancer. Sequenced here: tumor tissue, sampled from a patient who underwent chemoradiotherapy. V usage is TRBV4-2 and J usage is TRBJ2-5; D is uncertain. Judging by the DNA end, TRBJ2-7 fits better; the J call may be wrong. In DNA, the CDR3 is TGTGCCAGCAGCCAAGATTCCTCGATACCATCCTACGAGCAGTACTTC. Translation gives CASSQDSSIPSYEQYF.